Below, 12 T cell receptor beta chains from the same sample are listed, as sequenced in a study of blood T cell repertoires in COVID-19 (dated by TCRdb to the early 2020s). Receptors were amplified or captured by the immunoSEQ multiplex PCR assay. Drawn from immuneACCESS, this table holds only the in-frame rearrangements with V and J called that TCRdb kept. Clones are partly lost; checked studies trace under half to an unresolved V gene and leave the rest unexplained. The table for this sample lists around 250,000 clones; 88% of them were counted only once. Of the sample, 1.2% falls within the top ten clones. Sequenced sample: PBMCs or T cells enriched from blood (not recorded which). These receptors all stem from a woman between 40 and 50 years old with acute COVID-19.

This clone was counted once. V and J are TRBV24-1 and TRBJ2-3; 9 positions match TRBD2. Germline V gives CDR1 KGHDR, CDR2 SFDVKD. The CDR3 contains 16 residues. The ends lost 0 bases at V and 3 bases at J; junction bases unmatched: 3. DNA of the CDR3: TGTGCCACCAGTGATTTGGGTAGCGGGAGAACAGATACGCAGTATTTT. It is translated as CATSDLGSGRTDTQYF.

The chain has TRBV5-1 and TRBJ2-2, with 16 bases identical to TRBD2. Germline V CDR1 and CDR2: SGHRS, YFSETQ. The CDR3 consists of 17 residues. After removal of 3 bases from V and 3 bases from J, the junction contained 2 bases not matched to a gene. The CDR3 protein is CASSWGLAGGYTGELFF. The CDR3, as DNA: TGCGCCAGCAGCTGGGGACTAGCGGGAGGGTACACCGGGGAGCTGTTTTTT.

The J gene is TRBJ1-2, the V gene TRBV27; a possible D gene is TRBD1 (5 bases). Trimming removed 6 bases from V and 3 bases from J, with 23 bases in between. Germline assignment: CDR1 MNHEY and CDR2 SMNVEV (reference sequence). The CDR3 runs 17 residues. In DNA, the CDR3 is TGTGCCAGCAGCCACTACCAGAGCATCAGGGATGACTATGGCTACACCTTC. As protein: CASSHYQSIRDDYGYTF.

V is TRBV5-1 and J is TRBJ2-5; TRBD2 aligns across 7 bases. The CDR3 contains 16 residues. The germline V gene encodes CDR1 SGHRS and CDR2 YFSETQ. Trimming took 0 bases from V and 2 from J; bases not matched to a gene: 7. The CDR3 sequence is CASSLDRASGQETQYF. In DNA, the CDR3 is TGCGCCAGCAGCTTGGATCGGGCTAGCGGACAAGAGACCCAGTACTTC.

The chain employs TRBV12-3 or TRBV12-4 and TRBJ1-4; D is uncertain. Trimming took off 3 bases at V and 11 bases at J, with 13 bases between the two ends. The CDR3 totals 13 residues. The DNA of the CDR3 is TGTGCCAGCAGTTTTTCTAACCCTGGTAAACTGTTTTTT. Protein sequence: CASSFSNPGKLFF.

This chain connects TRBV28 to TRBJ1-5, with D possibly being TRBD1 (5 bases). Germline values: CDR1 MDHEN, CDR2 SYDVKM. V was trimmed by 4 bases and J by 6 bases, leaving 10 bases between them. CDR3 size: 13 residues. CDR3 amino acids: CASSSPGGQPQHF. DNA of the CDR3: TGTGCCAGCAGTTCCCCCGGGGGTCAGCCCCAGCATTTT.

This clone appeared a single time. The chain links TRBV5-5 to TRBJ2-1; perhaps TRBD1 as D (6 bases). The CDR3 length is 13 residues. V was pared by 3 bases and J by 8 bases, with 12 bases between. In germline, CDR1 is SGHKS, CDR2 YYEKEE (reference sequence). The CDR3 spells CASSWRTEHEQFF. CDR3 nucleotide sequence: TGTGCCAGCAGCTGGCGGACAGAACATGAGCAGTTCTTC.

The V gene is TRBV3-1 (or the pseudogene TRBV3-2), the J gene TRBJ1-6, with D unresolved. Germline lookup yields CDR1 LGHDT and CDR2 YNNKEL (reference sequence). The CDR3 loop spans 13 amino acids. Trimming removed 5 bases at V and 8 bases at J, with 10 bases between. The CDR3: CASSGERHSPLHF. In DNA form, the CDR3 reads TGTGCCAGCAGCGGGGAGCGGCATTCACCCCTCCACTTT.

This chain joins TRBV27 and TRBJ1-5; D unresolved. Germline V gene lookup returns CDR1 MNHEY and CDR2 SMNVEV (reference sequence). V was cut by 7 bases and J by 0 bases, with 13 bases left in between. The CDR3 totals 15 residues. Written as DNA, the CDR3 is TGTGCCAGCACCCCTTCCTGGGCTAGCAATCAGCCCCAGCATTTT. Protein sequence: CASTPSWASNQPQHF.

V gene TRBV7-9 combines with J gene TRBJ2-1; 14 nucleotides line up with TRBD2. The junction had 4 bases not matched to a gene; V was cut back by 6 bases and J by 6 bases. This CDR3 contains 15 residues. CDR1 and CDR2 from the germline V gene are SEHNR and FQNEAQ (reference sequence). DNA of the CDR3: TGTGCCAGCAGTTCGGGACTAGCGGGAGTCAATGAGCAGTTCTTC. Its translation: CASSSGLAGVNEQFF. Filled out from reference TRBV7-9 and TRBJ2-1, the complete variable domain reads DTGVSQNPRHKITKRGQNVTFRCDPISEHNRLYWYRQTLGQGPEFLTYFQNEAQLEKSRLLSDRFSAERPKGSFSTLEIQRTEQGDSAMYLCASSSGLAGVNEQFFGPGTRLTVL.

V and J are TRBV11-2 and TRBJ1-2; D is perhaps TRBD1 (6 bases). The CDR3 is made up of 14 amino acids. Germline CDR1 SGHAT, CDR2 FQNNGV. The V end was cut by 2 bases, the J end by 2 bases, with 9 bases between. The CDR3 coding sequence is TGTGCCAGCAGCTTATTACAGGGCAACTATGGCTACACCTTC. This translates into CASSLLQGNYGYTF.

This chain uses TRBV18 with TRBJ1-3, with a tentative D call TRBD1 (5 bases). The CDR3 is made up of 17 amino acids. V was trimmed by 5 bases and J by 2 bases, leaving 19 bases between them. CDR1 is KGHSH, CDR2 LQKENI, per germline. Written as DNA, the CDR3 is TGTGCCAGCTCAGCCCAGTTACAGGCCCTACCTGGAAACACCATATATTTT. This translates into CASSAQLQALPGNTIYF. Full variable domain (rest looked up from reference TRBV18 and TRBJ1-3): NAGVMQNPRHLVRRRGQEARLRCSPMKGHSHVYWYRQLPEEGLKFMVYLQKENIIDESGMPKERFSAEFPKEGPSILRIQQVVRGDSAAYFCASSAQLQALPGNTIYFGEGSWLTVV.